This TCR beta chain is from a study of T cell responses to AZD1222 COVID-19 vaccine. Study conclusions and caveats: Close to half of all spike-specific TCRs reportedly target regions of the variants that are unmutated. Two AZD1222 doses significantly raised spike-specific TCR breadth and depth over controls. Baseline seropositivity characterized only a handful of AZD1222 recipients. Spike-wide vaccine-associated CD4 TCRs dominated at 160-218 and 743-854.

As concerns this clone: Its cognate antigen is unknown.

TCRdb keeps only in-frame clones here, not all; method: immunoSEQ multiplex PCR. The table shows about 160,000 clones, with roughly nine tenths occurring only once. Trimming took off 6 bases at V and 3 bases at J, with 12 bases between the two ends. Looked up from germline, CDR1 is SNHLY and CDR2 is FYNNEI. CDR3 length: 14 residues. Material: peripheral blood, obtained on day 0 of AZD1222 vaccination. This TCR was recovered from an adult in good health. The chain is built from TRBV2 and TRBJ2-1; perhaps TRBD1 as D (6 bases). The CDR3 is CASRATGIYNEQFF. The CDR3 region has the DNA TGTGCCAGCAGGGCGACAGGTATCTACAATGAGCAGTTCTTC.